This TCR beta chain was sequenced during a study of blood T cell repertoires in COVID-19. Study details: T cells, B-cell-depleted T cells, or PBMCs provided the cDNA or gDNA that served as material.

The germline CDR1 and CDR2 sequences are LNHDA and SQIVND (reference sequence). V was pared by 4 bases and J by 7 bases, with 2 bases of the junction left unmatched. CDR3 size: 13 residues. Clones were read by immunoSEQ multiplex PCR, and TCRdb kept only the in-frame ones, dropping some. The sample gives around 250,000 clones, around 93% of which show up once; around 2.8% is in the top ten. The receptor was isolated from a man aged 40-50 years who had been exposed to COVID-19. Sequencing was performed on PBMCs or T cells enriched from blood (not recorded which). This chain joins TRBV19 and TRBJ2-2, with 8 bases aligning to TRBD1. CDR3 loop: CASSTGGDGELFF. The CDR3 DNA reads as TGTGCCAGTAGTACAGGGGGCGACGGGGAGCTGTTTTTT.